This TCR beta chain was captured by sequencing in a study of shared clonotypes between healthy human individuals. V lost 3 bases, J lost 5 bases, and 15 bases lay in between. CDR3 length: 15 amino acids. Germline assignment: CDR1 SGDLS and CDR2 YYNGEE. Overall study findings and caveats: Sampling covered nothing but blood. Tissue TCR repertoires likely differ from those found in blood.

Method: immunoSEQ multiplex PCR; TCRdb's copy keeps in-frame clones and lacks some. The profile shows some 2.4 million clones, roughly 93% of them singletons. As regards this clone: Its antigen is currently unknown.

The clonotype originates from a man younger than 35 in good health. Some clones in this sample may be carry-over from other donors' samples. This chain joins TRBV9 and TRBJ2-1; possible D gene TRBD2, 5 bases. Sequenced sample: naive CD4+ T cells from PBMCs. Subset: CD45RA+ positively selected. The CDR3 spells CASSERLGLHNEQFF. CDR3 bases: TGTGCCAGCAGCGAGCGTCTTGGACTCCACAATGAGCAGTTCTTC.